These 27 T cell receptor beta chains came from one sample sequenced in a study of OX40 agonist ivuxolimab in advanced cancers. The protocol was immunoSEQ multiplex PCR, while the TCRdb copy is restricted to in-frame clones and leaves out a portion. The data hold over 65,000 clones, with over 75% observed a single time. Specimen: CD4+ or CD8+ T cells sorted from blood, collected in a trial of the OX40 agonist ivuxolimab. The receptors were sampled from an adult with an advanced solid tumor such as melanoma, head and neck, liver or kidney cancer.

The chain is built from TRBV25-1 and TRBJ2-3, with a possible D match to TRBD2 (5 bases). Germline V gene data show CDR1 as MGHDK and CDR2 as SYGVNS. The germline V and J ends were trimmed by 1 base and 0 bases, with 8 bases remaining between them. The CDR3 extends over 15 amino acids. CDR3 sequence: CASSESGVSTDTQYF. The CDR3 coding sequence is TGTGCCAGCAGTGAATCCGGGGTGAGCACAGATACGCAGTATTTT. The complete variable domain, with remaining parts taken from reference TRBV25-1 and TRBJ2-3, reads EADIYQTPRYLVIGTGKKITLECSQTMGHDKMYWYQQDPGMELHLIHYSYGVNSTEKGDLSSESTVSRIRTEHFPLTLESARPSHTSQYLCASSESGVSTDTQYFGPGTRLTVL.

On this clone: The junction differs from germline at one of its ends, possibly a read error. The CDR3, as DNA: TGTGCCAGCAGCACCGAACAAGGGCAGGGGAGTTCCTTC. Its protein is CASSTEQGQGSSF. The rearrangement uses TRBV7-9 and TRBJ1-2, with D maybe TRBD1 (6 bases). CDR1 and CDR2 (germline): SEHNR, FQNEAQ (reference sequence). CDR3 length: 13 amino acids. Looking up the rest from reference TRBV7-9 and TRBJ1-2 gives the full variable domain: DTGVSQNPRHKITKRGQNVTFRCDPISEHNRLYWYRQTLGQGPEFLTYFQNEAQLEKSRLLSDRFSAERPKGSFSTLEIQRTEQGDSAMYLCASSTEQGQGSSFGSGTRLTVV.

The rearrangement uses TRBV7-2 and TRBJ2-7; D is possibly TRBD2 (6 bases). The length of the CDR3 is 16 residues. The germline V and J ends were trimmed by 0 bases and 0 bases, with 12 bases remaining between them. Per germline, CDR1 SGHTA and CDR2 FQGNSA. CDR3 nucleotides: TGTGCCAGCAGCTTAGCGGGCGGGACGAGCTCCTACGAGCAGTACTTC. This encodes CASSLAGGTSSYEQYF.

This clone was detected once. The genes are TRBV21-1 and TRBJ2-7; the table assigns TRBD2, which was not confirmed against the DNA. TRBV21-1 is a pseudogene. This CDR3 contains 14 residues. For the CDR3, the DNA is TGTGCCAGCAGCAACGGGGGACGGCGGTACGAGCAGTACTTC. This translates into CASSNGGRRYEQYF.

This chain links TRBV9 with TRBJ2-1; 7 nucleotides align to TRBD2. Germline V gives CDR1 SGDLS, CDR2 YYNGEE. With V trimmed by 2 bases and J by 9 bases, 2 bases remained unmatched. This CDR3 is 12 amino acids long. Written as DNA, the CDR3 is TGTGCCAGCAGCGTGGGGGAGGGTGAGCAGTTCTTC. Amino acids: CASSVGEGEQFF. The variable domain in full, with the rest retrieved from reference TRBV9 and TRBJ2-1, is DSGVTQTPKHLITATGQRVTLRCSPRSGDLSVYWYQQSLDQGLQFLIQYYNGEERAKGNILERFSAQQFPDLHSELNLSSLELGDSALYFCASSVGEGEQFFGPGTRLTVL.

CDR3 DNA: TGTGCCAGCAGTTTTTATGGGGGCTCGGGTGGGACCCAGTACTTC. Its translation: CASSFYGGSGGTQYF. The chain has TRBV28 and TRBJ2-5; tentative D call: TRBD1 (6 bases). The germline V and J ends were trimmed by 3 bases and 7 bases, with 18 bases remaining between them. Germline assignment: CDR1 MDHEN and CDR2 SYDVKM. The CDR3 sequence is 15 residues long.

Turning to this clone: A read error may account for a junction end that differs from germline. The chain carries TRBV7-9 and TRBJ2-1; 7 bases align to TRBD2. CDR1 is SEHNR and CDR2 is FQNEAQ in the germline V gene (reference sequence). This CDR3 comprises 14 residues. CDR3 DNA: TGTGCCAGCAGCTTACTAGCGGACCTGAATGGGCAGTTCTTC. Encoded protein: CASSLLADLNGQFF.

This sequence joins TRBV10-3 and TRBJ2-7, with 10 bases fitting TRBD1. Per the germline V gene, CDR1 is ENHRY and CDR2 is SYGVKD. CDR3 length equals 16 residues. Trimming cost V 10 bases and J 0 bases; bases outside gene matches: 12. CDR3 sequence (DNA): TGTGCCACGCGATCGTTGGGACAGGGGATCTCCTACGAGCAGTACTTC. Its protein product is CATRSLGQGISYEQYF.

This clone was seen just once. This chain joins TRBV5-3 and TRBJ2-4; 10 bases match TRBD1. TRBV5-3 is annotated as an ORF whose role is uncertain. The CDR3 contains 10 residues. CDR3 in amino acids: CVGTGVIQYF. The CDR3 nucleotides are TGTGTCGGGACAGGGGTCATTCAGTACTTC.

The chain carries TRBV7-8 and TRBJ2-7; a weak D match, TRBD1 (6 bases). The V end was cut by 3 bases, the J end by 7 bases, with 13 bases between. This CDR3 has 13 amino acids. Germline assignment: CDR1 SGHVS and CDR2 FQNEAQ. CDR3 amino acids: CASSLTGLGEQYF. The CDR3 nucleotides read TGTGCCAGCAGCTTGACAGGTTTAGGAGAGCAGTACTTC.

The chain employs TRBV4-3 and TRBJ2-1; 8 bases align to TRBD2. This CDR3 comprises 16 residues. Trimming took 2 bases from V and 6 from J; bases not matched to a gene: 9. Germline assignment: CDR1 LGHNA and CDR2 YSLEER. Written as DNA, the CDR3 is TGCGCCAGCAGCCAAAAGCCCCAGGCGGGAGGCAATGAGCAGTTCTTC. This codes for CASSQKPQAGGNEQFF.

The rearrangement joins TRBV5-5 to TRBJ2-7, with D perhaps matching TRBD2 (5 bases). Trimming took off 5 bases at V and 0 bases at J, with 12 bases between the two ends. The CDR3 runs to 14 residues. Germline-derived CDR1 and CDR2 are SGHKS and YYEKEE (reference sequence). DNA for the CDR3: TGTGCCAGCAGAGAGGGAGTTAGCTCCTACGAGCAGTACTTC. Translated, it gives CASREGVSSYEQYF.

V is TRBV7-9 and J is TRBJ2-5; 9 bases fit TRBD2. V shed 5 bases and J 4 bases; nucleotides not matched to a gene: 8. The germline gives CDR1 SEHNR, CDR2 FQNEAQ (reference sequence). This CDR3 is built from 15 residues. In DNA, the CDR3 is TGTGCCAGCAGCCGGGAGGCGGGAGGGGCAGAGACCCAGTACTTC. Protein product: CASSREAGGAETQYF. Looking up the rest from reference TRBV7-9 and TRBJ2-5 gives the full variable domain: DTGVSQNPRHKITKRGQNVTFRCDPISEHNRLYWYRQTLGQGPEFLTYFQNEAQLEKSRLLSDRFSAERPKGSFSTLEIQRTEQGDSAMYLCASSREAGGAETQYFGPGTRLLVL.

This chain links TRBV5-5 with TRBJ2-3; D not certain. The CDR3 is made up of 15 amino acids. Germline assignment: CDR1 SGHKS and CDR2 YYEKEE (reference sequence). V was cut by 0 bases and J by 0 bases, with 8 bases left in between. The CDR3: CASSLAVISTDTQYF. The CDR3 DNA is TGTGCCAGCAGCTTGGCAGTTATCAGCACAGATACGCAGTATTTT. Complete variable domain (other parts from reference TRBV5-5 and TRBJ2-3): DAGVTQSPTHLIKTRGQQVTLRCSPISGHKSVSWYQQVLGQGPQFIFQYYEKEERGRGNFPDRFSARQFPNYSSELNVNALLLGDSALYLCASSLAVISTDTQYFGPGTRLTVL.

This sequence joins TRBV7-9 and TRBJ2-3; D ambiguous. This CDR3 is 14 amino acids long. Trimming took off 1 base at V and 5 bases at J, with 10 bases between the two ends. Germline V lookup: CDR1 SEHNR, CDR2 FQNEAQ (reference sequence). In nucleotides, the CDR3 is TGTGCCAGCAGCTTAGAGGGTTTTGGAGATACGCAGTATTTT. It specifies CASSLEGFGDTQYF.

This sequence joins TRBV6-1 and TRBJ1-2, with no clear D. Trimming removed 3 bases from V and 2 bases from J, with 10 bases in between. Germline V gene sequence: CDR1 MNHNS, CDR2 SASEGT. This CDR3 comprises 14 residues. CDR3: CASSDWAQNYGYTF. In nucleotides, the CDR3 is TGTGCCAGCAGTGATTGGGCTCAAAACTATGGCTACACCTTC.

This clone occurred once. The rearrangement joins TRBV6-6 to TRBJ1-4, with 9 bases fitting TRBD1. The germline CDR1 and CDR2 sequences are MNHNY and SVGAGI (reference sequence). CDR3 length: 14 amino acids. V was pared by 6 bases and J by 9 bases, with 8 bases of the junction left unmatched. CDR3 sequence: CASRPGQGGKKLFF. CDR3 bases: TGTGCCAGCAGACCGGGACAGGGAGGAAAAAAACTGTTTTTT.

This chain uses TRBV5-1 with TRBJ1-4, with TRBD1 matching 8 bases. The CDR3 spans 14 residues. The ends lost 4 bases at V and 6 bases at J; junction bases unmatched: 5. CDR1 and CDR2 (germline): SGHRS, YFSETQ. The chain's CDR3 is CASSPTGVDEKLFF. The CDR3 nucleotides read TGCGCCAGCAGCCCGACAGGGGTTGATGAAAAACTGTTTTTT.

Worth noting for this clone: Because it lacks the conserved phenylalanine or tryptophan at the end, this CDR3 is likely a read error. The chain joins TRBV6-6 to TRBJ2-7, with 10 positions matching TRBD2. From germline, CDR1 is MNHNY and CDR2 SVGAGI (reference sequence). The CDR3 consists of 15 residues. With 5 bases clipped from V and 3 bases from J, the junction kept 7 bases outside the gene matches. Written as DNA, the CDR3 is TGTGCCAGCAGTAAGGGGGCTAGCGGGAGCTACGAGCAGTACTCC. Translation: CASSKGASGSYEQYS.

V gene TRBV4-1 combines with J gene TRBJ2-7; D ambiguous. Germline V gene lookup returns CDR1 MGHRA and CDR2 YSYEKL. The CDR3 is 15 amino acids. Trimming took off 0 bases at V and 5 bases at J, with 14 bases between the two ends. The CDR3 nucleotides read TGCGCCAGCAGCCAAGATCTTGGCTGGGGAAACGAGCAGTACTTC. This codes for CASSQDLGWGNEQYF.

The chain employs TRBV7-2 and TRBJ2-7, with 8 bases lining up with TRBD1. CDR3 length: 16 amino acids. Germline CDR1 is SGHTA and CDR2 is FQGNSA. Trimming at V came to 2 bases and at J to 5 bases, leaving 11 bases not matched to a gene. The CDR3 region is CASSLSRDRRFDEQYF. The CDR3 coding sequence is TGTGCCAGCAGCTTATCTCGGGACAGGAGATTTGACGAGCAGTACTTC.

The CDR3 sequence is CASSLNPRQGNYGYTF. The CDR3 region has the DNA TGTGCCAGCAGCTTGAACCCACGACAGGGTAACTATGGCTACACCTTC. This chain connects TRBV7-2 to TRBJ1-2, with 7 nucleotides matching TRBD1. The CDR3 has 16 residues. Trimming took 3 bases from V and 1 from J; bases not matched to a gene: 8. The V gene's germline CDR1 is SGHTA and CDR2 FQGNSA.

Here the CDR3 DNA reads TGTGCCATCGGACTAGCGGGAGGAGAGACCCAGTACTTC. Its protein product is CAIGLAGGETQYF. This sequence joins TRBV10-3 and TRBJ2-5; 14 nucleotides align to TRBD2. Germline CDR1 and CDR2: ENHRY and SYGVKD. Trimming took 8 bases from V and 4 from J; bases not matched to a gene: 0. The CDR3 is 13 amino acids.

The CDR3 nucleotides are TGTGCCAGCAGCTTGAACCGGGAGAGCCCCTACAATGAGCAGTTCTTC. As protein: CASSLNRESPYNEQFF. V usage is TRBV11-2 and J usage is TRBJ2-1; possibly TRBD2 for D (6 bases). CDR1 and CDR2 (germline): SGHAT, FQNNGV. The ends were cut back, 3 bases at V and 2 bases at J, with 14 bases in the middle. The CDR3 spans 16 residues.

V is TRBV11-2 and J is TRBJ2-3; 8 bases are a match to TRBD1. Germline V gives CDR1 SGHAT, CDR2 FQNNGV. The CDR3 runs to 17 residues. Trimming cost V 7 bases and J 3 bases; bases outside gene matches: 15. In DNA form, the CDR3 reads TGTGCCAGCAAGAAAAGACAGGACAGGGCCTGGACAGATACGCAGTATTTT. Translating it yields CASKKRQDRAWTDTQYF.

J is TRBJ1-4 and V is TRBV7-6, with a weak D call TRBD1 (6 bases). Deletions cut 0 bases from V and 2 bases from J, with 16 bases between. CDR1 SGHVS and CDR2 FNYEAQ come from the germline V gene. This CDR3 has 18 amino acids. Written as DNA, the CDR3 is TGTGCCAGCAGCTTAGCGCTCAGGGGTAGTCGGACTAATGAAAAACTGTTTTTT. Its protein product is CASSLALRGSRTNEKLFF.

The genes are TRBV19 and TRBJ2-3; 7 nucleotides agree with TRBD1. V was pared by 5 bases and J by 4 bases, with 9 bases of the junction left unmatched. Per germline, CDR1 LNHDA and CDR2 SQIVND (reference sequence). The length of the CDR3 is 15 residues. CDR3: CASSPRTGVADTQYF. As DNA, the CDR3 is TGTGCCAGTAGTCCGCGGACAGGTGTAGCAGATACGCAGTATTTT.